Listed below are T cell receptor beta chains from one sample, sequenced in a study of blood T cell repertoires in COVID-19. The table came from immunoSEQ multiplex PCR; TCRdb's copy has only in-frame clones and leaves some out. The table lists 200,000 to 250,000 clones, 80% to 90% of them singletons, with around 9.5% in the top ten. Input material: peripheral blood. The receptors were gathered from a man aged 45-60 years with active or convalescent COVID-19. Both conserved end residues are part of each CDR3. The order of the fields is V gene, J gene, D gene, clone size, CDR3 length, CDR3 DNA, CDR3 protein. A D gene is named only where the DNA matches it firmly. Rows give clone size only sometimes, using once, few, many, or a class for an expanded clone.

v_gene: TRBV4-1
j_gene: TRBJ1-5
d_gene: TRBD1
abundance: -
len: 15
CDR3nt: TGCGCCAGCAGCCAACCGGACAGGGGAAATCAGCCCCAGCATTTT
CDR3aa: CASSQPDRGNQPQHF

v_gene: TRBV19
j_gene: TRBJ2-2
d_gene: TRBD2
abundance: many
len: 17
CDR3nt: TGTGCCAGTAGTATAGAGGGCCTAGCGGGAGGAACCGGGGAGCTGTTTTTT
CDR3aa: CASSIEGLAGGTGELFF

v_gene: TRBV7-6
j_gene: TRBJ2-3
d_gene: -
abundance: -
len: 15
CDR3nt: TGTGCCAGCAGCTTAGGGGCAGGGGGGACAGATACGCAGTATTTT
CDR3aa: CASSLGAGGTDTQYF

v_gene: TRBV2
j_gene: TRBJ2-1
d_gene: TRBD2
abundance: -
len: 14
CDR3nt: TGTGCCAGCAGGGTGACTAGCGGGAGTGATGAGCAGTTCTTC
CDR3aa: CASRVTSGSDEQFF

v_gene: TRBV15
j_gene: TRBJ2-6
d_gene: -
abundance: -
len: 15
CDR3nt: TGTGCCACCAGCAGAGGGCTGGCTGGGGCCAACGTCCTGACTTTC
CDR3aa: CATSRGLAGANVLTF

v_gene: TRBV3-1/TRBV3-2
j_gene: TRBJ2-1
d_gene: -
abundance: -
len: 13
CDR3nt: TGTGCCAGCAGCCACTTATATCCCAATGAGCAGTTCTTC
CDR3aa: CASSHLYPNEQFF

v_gene: TRBV19
j_gene: TRBJ1-5
d_gene: -
abundance: -
len: 16
CDR3nt: TGTGCCAGTAGTATACACGGAGGGTCGGGCAATCAGCCCCAGCATTTT
CDR3aa: CASSIHGGSGNQPQHF

v_gene: TRBV30
j_gene: TRBJ1-2
d_gene: -
abundance: once
len: 13
CDR3nt: TGTGCCTGGATTCCCGTCCCTAACTATGGCTACACCTTC
CDR3aa: CAWIPVPNYGYTF

v_gene: TRBV24-1
j_gene: TRBJ1-1
d_gene: -
abundance: -
len: 14
CDR3nt: TGTGCCACCAGTGATTACAGGGCGAGCACTGAAGCTTTCTTT
CDR3aa: CATSDYRASTEAFF

v_gene: TRBV5-1
j_gene: TRBJ2-1
d_gene: -
abundance: -
len: 16
CDR3nt: TGCGCCAGCAGCTGGACAACAGGTAACCCTTACAATGAGCAGTTCTTC
CDR3aa: CASSWTTGNPYNEQFF

v_gene: TRBV5-1
j_gene: TRBJ2-1
d_gene: TRBD2
abundance: once
len: 16
CDR3nt: TGCGCCAGCAGCACGGGACTAGCGGGAGGGCCGGGCGAGCAGTTCTTC
CDR3aa: CASSTGLAGGPGEQFF

v_gene: TRBV7-9
j_gene: TRBJ2-2
d_gene: -
abundance: few
len: 15
CDR3nt: TGTGCCAGCAGCTTTCGGTCGCGAAACACCGGGGAGCTGTTTTTT
CDR3aa: CASSFRSRNTGELFF

v_gene: TRBV6-5
j_gene: TRBJ2-1
d_gene: TRBD2
abundance: -
len: 15
CDR3nt: TGTGCCAGCAGAAGGGAGGGAACTTCCTACAATGAGCAGTTCTTC
CDR3aa: CASRREGTSYNEQFF

v_gene: TRBV6-2/TRBV6-3
j_gene: TRBJ2-1
d_gene: TRBD1
abundance: -
len: 18
CDR3nt: TGTGCCAGCAGTTACTCATGGACAGGGGGCGCGTTCCACAATGAGCAGTTCTTC
CDR3aa: CASSYSWTGGAFHNEQFF

v_gene: TRBV2
j_gene: TRBJ2-3
d_gene: -
abundance: many
len: 14
CDR3nt: TGTGCCACCAGTCTCAGGTCGAGCACAGATACGCAGTATTTT
CDR3aa: CATSLRSSTDTQYF

v_gene: TRBV5-6
j_gene: TRBJ1-2
d_gene: TRBD1
abundance: -
len: 14
CDR3nt: TGTGCCAGCAGCTCGACAGGGAGTGTCCGGGGCTACACCTTC
CDR3aa: CASSSTGSVRGYTF

v_gene: TRBV6-5
j_gene: TRBJ1-2
d_gene: TRBD1
abundance: -
len: 15
CDR3nt: TGTGCCAGCAACAATCCGGGACAGGGTGACTATGGCTACACCTTC
CDR3aa: CASNNPGQGDYGYTF

v_gene: TRBV2
j_gene: TRBJ1-5
d_gene: TRBD1
abundance: -
len: 15
CDR3nt: TGTGCCAGCAGTGAAGTGGGACAGGTTAATCAGCCCCAGCATTTT
CDR3aa: CASSEVGQVNQPQHF

v_gene: TRBV4-1
j_gene: TRBJ1-5
d_gene: -
abundance: -
len: 17
CDR3nt: TGCGCCAGCAGCTTGACCATTAGAGGAGGGTTGGTGCAGCCCCAGCATTTT
CDR3aa: CASSLTIRGGLVQPQHF

v_gene: TRBV5-1
j_gene: TRBJ2-3
d_gene: TRBD2
abundance: -
len: 15
CDR3nt: TGCGCCAGCAGGCTGGCTAGCGGCCGCACAGATACGCAGTATTTT
CDR3aa: CASRLASGRTDTQYF

v_gene: TRBV6-5
j_gene: TRBJ2-1
d_gene: -
abundance: -
len: 14
CDR3nt: TGTGCCAGCAGTTACTCCTGGTCTAGCAATGAGCAGTTCTTC
CDR3aa: CASSYSWSSNEQFF

v_gene: TRBV7-2
j_gene: TRBJ2-5
d_gene: -
abundance: -
len: 15
CDR3nt: TGTGCCAGCAGCCCCCGGACAGGGACTATAGAGACCCAGTACTTC
CDR3aa: CASSPRTGTIETQYF

v_gene: TRBV2
j_gene: TRBJ2-7
d_gene: TRBD1
abundance: -
len: 12
CDR3nt: TGTGCCAGCAGTCGGACAGGGGACGAGCAGTACTTC
CDR3aa: CASSRTGDEQYF

v_gene: TRBV10-3
j_gene: TRBJ1-2
d_gene: -
abundance: -
len: 11
CDR3nt: TGTGCCGTGGGTGGAGGCTATGGCTACACCTTC
CDR3aa: CAVGGGYGYTF

v_gene: TRBV28
j_gene: TRBJ1-2
d_gene: -
abundance: -
len: 14
CDR3nt: TGTGCCAGCAGACCCGGAGGGGGGGCGGGTGGCTACACCTTC
CDR3aa: CASRPGGGAGGYTF

v_gene: TRBV6-2/TRBV6-3
j_gene: TRBJ2-5
d_gene: TRBD2
abundance: -
len: 17
CDR3nt: TGTGCCAGCAGTTTGGGGAAGGTGGCGGGGGGGCGAGAGACCCAGTACTTC
CDR3aa: CASSLGKVAGGRETQYF

v_gene: TRBV9
j_gene: TRBJ1-2
d_gene: -
abundance: -
len: 15
CDR3nt: TGTGCCAGCAGCGTAGATACCGGCAGGGAGGGTGGCTACACCTTC
CDR3aa: CASSVDTGREGGYTF

v_gene: TRBV18
j_gene: TRBJ2-7
d_gene: -
abundance: -
len: 17
CDR3nt: TGTGCCAGCTCACTATATAGGAGGGCCGAAACGTCCTACGAGCAGTACTTC
CDR3aa: CASSLYRRAETSYEQYF

v_gene: TRBV6-5
j_gene: TRBJ2-1
d_gene: TRBD1
abundance: -
len: 14
CDR3nt: TGTGCCAGCAGACAGGGGGTCTCCTACAATGAGCAGTTCTTC
CDR3aa: CASRQGVSYNEQFF

v_gene: TRBV11-2
j_gene: TRBJ1-2
d_gene: -
abundance: -
len: 17
CDR3nt: TGTGCCAGCAGCTTAGATTTTAGAACAGCCCCTAACTATGGCTACACCTTC
CDR3aa: CASSLDFRTAPNYGYTF

v_gene: TRBV5-1
j_gene: TRBJ2-5
d_gene: TRBD2
abundance: -
len: 15
CDR3nt: TGCGCCAGCAGCAGCGGGAGCCCGTACGGGGAGACCCAGTACTTC
CDR3aa: CASSSGSPYGETQYF

v_gene: TRBV28
j_gene: TRBJ2-1
d_gene: TRBD1
abundance: -
len: 14
CDR3nt: TGTGCCGCTTCTCCCGGGACAGCCTACAATGAGCAGTTCTTC
CDR3aa: CAASPGTAYNEQFF

v_gene: TRBV15
j_gene: TRBJ2-5
d_gene: -
abundance: -
len: 13
CDR3nt: TGTGCCACCAGCAAGAGACAGCAAGAGACCCAGTACTTC
CDR3aa: CATSKRQQETQYF

v_gene: TRBV2
j_gene: TRBJ1-1
d_gene: -
abundance: once
len: 14
CDR3nt: TGTGCCAGCACCCAAATAGAGGGATACACTGAAGCTTTCTTT
CDR3aa: CASTQIEGYTEAFF

v_gene: TRBV9
j_gene: TRBJ2-2
d_gene: -
abundance: -
len: 13
CDR3nt: TGTGCCAGCGGGATTGGACTACCCGGGGAGCTGTTTTTT
CDR3aa: CASGIGLPGELFF

v_gene: TRBV19
j_gene: TRBJ1-4
d_gene: TRBD1
abundance: -
len: 15
CDR3nt: TGTGCCAGTAGTAGGGGGACAGGGAAGAGTGAAAAACTGTTTTTT
CDR3aa: CASSRGTGKSEKLFF

v_gene: TRBV5-1
j_gene: TRBJ2-3
d_gene: -
abundance: -
len: 16
CDR3nt: TGCGCCAGCAGCTTGGGAGGGGGAGGGCCCTCAGATACGCAGTATTTT
CDR3aa: CASSLGGGGPSDTQYF

v_gene: TRBV18
j_gene: TRBJ1-6
d_gene: -
abundance: -
len: 15
CDR3nt: TGTGCCAGCTCACCCAGCAGGGTGTGGAATTCACCCCTCCACTTT
CDR3aa: CASSPSRVWNSPLHF

v_gene: TRBV7-3
j_gene: TRBJ2-1
d_gene: -
abundance: -
len: 14
CDR3nt: TGTGCCAGCAGTCCTCTCGACAGAATAAATGAGCAGTTCTTC
CDR3aa: CASSPLDRINEQFF

v_gene: TRBV6-8
j_gene: TRBJ2-1
d_gene: -
abundance: -
len: 14
CDR3nt: TGTGCCACCCATGACAGCCATAATACCAATGAGCAGTTCTTC
CDR3aa: CATHDSHNTNEQFF

v_gene: TRBV6-5
j_gene: TRBJ2-7
d_gene: -
abundance: -
len: 15
CDR3nt: TGTGCCAGCAGTTACTCGATGGCACCGACCTACGAGCAGTACTTC
CDR3aa: CASSYSMAPTYEQYF

v_gene: TRBV7-2
j_gene: TRBJ1-2
d_gene: -
abundance: -
len: 12
CDR3nt: TGTGCCAGCAGCTTTTCGGGGTATGGCTACACCTTC
CDR3aa: CASSFSGYGYTF

v_gene: TRBV7-9
j_gene: TRBJ1-1
d_gene: -
abundance: -
len: 12
CDR3nt: TGTGCCAGCGAGGGCGGGAACACTGAAGCTTTCTTT
CDR3aa: CASEGGNTEAFF

v_gene: TRBV19
j_gene: TRBJ2-3
d_gene: -
abundance: -
len: 13
CDR3nt: TGTGCCAGTAGTATGGGACATTCAGATACGCAGTATTTT
CDR3aa: CASSMGHSDTQYF

v_gene: TRBV15
j_gene: TRBJ2-1
d_gene: TRBD2
abundance: -
len: 14
CDR3nt: TGTGCCACCAGCAGAGCGGGGGGGTACAATGAGCAGTTCTTC
CDR3aa: CATSRAGGYNEQFF

v_gene: TRBV19
j_gene: TRBJ2-7
d_gene: TRBD2
abundance: -
len: 16
CDR3nt: TGTGCCAGTAGTGTATACCTAGCGGGAGAGGGCTACGAGCAGTACTTC
CDR3aa: CASSVYLAGEGYEQYF

v_gene: TRBV5-6
j_gene: TRBJ2-7
d_gene: TRBD1
abundance: -
len: 15
CDR3nt: TGTGCCAGCAGCCCGGGATGGACAGGGCCCTACGAGCAGTACTTC
CDR3aa: CASSPGWTGPYEQYF

v_gene: TRBV10-1
j_gene: TRBJ2-5
d_gene: -
abundance: -
len: 14
CDR3nt: TGCGCCAGCAGAGAGACGGCAGGGGAAGAGACCCAGTACTTC
CDR3aa: CASRETAGEETQYF

v_gene: TRBV18
j_gene: TRBJ1-3
d_gene: TRBD1
abundance: -
len: 21
CDR3nt: TGTGCCAGCTCACCATATACAACCTCGGGACAGGGGGCATTCTCTGGAAACACCATATATTTT
CDR3aa: CASSPYTTSGQGAFSGNTIYF

v_gene: TRBV7-2
j_gene: TRBJ1-2
d_gene: -
abundance: -
len: 15
CDR3nt: TGTGCCAGCAGCCGCCCGGCAGGGTCCGGAGTTGGCTACACCTTC
CDR3aa: CASSRPAGSGVGYTF

v_gene: TRBV5-4
j_gene: TRBJ1-2
d_gene: TRBD1
abundance: -
len: 15
CDR3nt: TGTGCCAGCAGCCCGGGGGACAGGGGGCAAAGTGGCTACACCTTC
CDR3aa: CASSPGDRGQSGYTF

v_gene: TRBV7-9
j_gene: TRBJ2-7
d_gene: TRBD2
abundance: -
len: 13
CDR3nt: TGTGCCAGCGGTCGGGGAGGGAGGTACGAGCAGTACTTC
CDR3aa: CASGRGGRYEQYF

v_gene: TRBV28
j_gene: TRBJ2-5
d_gene: -
abundance: -
len: 15
CDR3nt: TGTGCCAGCAGTTTAGAACTGGGGCTGGGAGAGACCCAGTACTTC
CDR3aa: CASSLELGLGETQYF

v_gene: TRBV9
j_gene: TRBJ2-1
d_gene: -
abundance: once
len: 15
CDR3nt: TGTGCCAGCAGCGTATCTACCCACTCCTACAATGAGCAGTTCTTC
CDR3aa: CASSVSTHSYNEQFF

v_gene: TRBV7-2
j_gene: TRBJ2-7
d_gene: -
abundance: -
len: 11
CDR3nt: TGTGCCAGCAGCCTCACTTACGAGCAGTACTTC
CDR3aa: CASSLTYEQYF